This is a list of T cell receptor beta chains from one sample in a study of T cell repertoires in cytomegalovirus infection. TCRdb fed the reads into MiXCR, producing one record per CDR3 protein. This table has roughly 340,000 distinct CDR3 sequences, 29% appearing once. No cognate antigen is known for these TCRs. This specimen consisted of cultured PBMCs, obtained from culture after CMV antigen stimulation. These receptors originate from a human donor in good health (CMV status not recorded). Some clones in this sample may be carry-over from other donors' samples. CDR3s include the opening cysteine and the closing phenylalanine or tryptophan. The order of the fields is CDR3 protein, J gene, V gene, D gene. The D gene is left open where the match is weak.

CDR3: CASSSGLREQFF; J: TRBJ2-1; V: TRBV4-1; D: .
CDR3: CASSLYILRTARTDTQYF; J: TRBJ2-3; V: TRBV7-2; D: .
CDR3: CASMYRPPYNEQFF; J: TRBJ2-1; V: TRBV28; D: .
CDR3: CASSLRPSSGSEGYTF; J: TRBJ1-2; V: TRBV7-2; D: .
CDR3: CASSPGTGGDTNEKLFF; J: TRBJ1-4; V: TRBV19; D: TRBD1
CDR3: CASSGWDGSNQPQHF; J: TRBJ1-5; V: TRBV6-1; D: .
CDR3: CASSFIRGSPLHF; J: TRBJ1-6; V: TRBV3-1; D: .
CDR3: CSSNSPGQGAVGNQPQHF; J: TRBJ1-5; V: TRBV6-6; D: TRBD1
CDR3: CASSPGTSGRVNEQFF; J: TRBJ2-1; V: TRBV7-6; D: TRBD2
CDR3: CASSLPTGGDGPHGSNQPQHF; J: TRBJ1-5; V: TRBV3-1; D: .
CDR3: CASSLQLLDTQYF; J: TRBJ2-3; V: TRBV7-2; D: .
CDR3: CASTHRGKTQYF; J: TRBJ2-5; V: TRBV2; D: TRBD1
CDR3: CASSIAGATNEKLFF; J: TRBJ1-4; V: TRBV19; D: .
CDR3: CASSPIGTSGGTYNEQFF; J: TRBJ2-1; V: TRBV19; D: TRBD2
CDR3: CASSSPGRDSTEAFF; J: TRBJ1-1; V: TRBV6-1; D: .
CDR3: CASSLGHQGGSGYTF; J: TRBJ1-2; V: TRBV12-3/TRBV12-4; D: TRBD1
CDR3: CASRVASSIDEQFF; J: TRBJ2-1; V: TRBV11-2; D: .
CDR3: CAISERENGYTF; J: TRBJ1-2; V: TRBV10-3; D: .
CDR3: CSARGSTEAFF; J: TRBJ1-1; V: TRBV20-1; D: .
CDR3: CASSTRTGAMNTEAFF; J: TRBJ1-1; V: TRBV10-2; D: TRBD1
CDR3: CAIKRDRGSYNEQFF; J: TRBJ2-1; V: TRBV10-3; D: TRBD1
CDR3: CASSQRSGISTDTQYF; J: TRBJ2-3; V: TRBV4-2; D: TRBD2
CDR3: CASSTGSHQPQHF; J: TRBJ1-5; V: TRBV28; D: .
CDR3: CASSLRARATVQPQHF; J: TRBJ1-5; V: TRBV27; D: .